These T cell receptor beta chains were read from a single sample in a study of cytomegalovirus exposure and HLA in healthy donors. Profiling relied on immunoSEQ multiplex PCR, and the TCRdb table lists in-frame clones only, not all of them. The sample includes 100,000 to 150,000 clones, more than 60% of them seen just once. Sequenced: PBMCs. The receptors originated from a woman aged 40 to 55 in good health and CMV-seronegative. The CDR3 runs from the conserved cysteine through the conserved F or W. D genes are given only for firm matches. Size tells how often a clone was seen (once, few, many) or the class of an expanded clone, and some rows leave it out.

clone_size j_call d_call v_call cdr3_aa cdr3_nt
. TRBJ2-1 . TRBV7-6 CASSLGGPYNEQFF TGTGCCAGCAGCTTAGGAGGGCCCTACAATGAGCAGTTCTTC
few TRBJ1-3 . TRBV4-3 CASSQEWTVSGNTIYF TGCGCCAGCAGCCAAGAATGGACAGTCTCTGGAAACACCATATATTTT
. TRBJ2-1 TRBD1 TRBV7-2 CASSPTGTGYNEQFF TGTGCCAGCAGCCCTACCGGGACAGGGTACAATGAGCAGTTCTTC
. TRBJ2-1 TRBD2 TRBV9 CASSVDSGSSSYNEQFF TGTGCCAGCAGCGTAGATAGCGGGAGTTCTTCCTACAATGAGCAGTTCTTC
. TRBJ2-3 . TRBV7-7 CASSPPGVGSDTQYF TGTGCCAGCAGCCCCCCGGGGGTTGGCTCTGATACGCAGTATTTT
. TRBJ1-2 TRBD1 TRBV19 CASTPQGASGYTF TGTGCCAGTACGCCCCAGGGGGCCTCTGGCTACACCTTC
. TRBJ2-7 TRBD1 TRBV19 CASSIVTTGDYEQYF TGTGCCAGTAGTATAGTAACGACAGGGGACTACGAGCAGTACTTC
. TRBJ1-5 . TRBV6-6 CASSYIGQGPSFPQHF TGTGCCAGCAGTTACATTGGGCAGGGGCCCTCATTTCCCCAGCATTTT
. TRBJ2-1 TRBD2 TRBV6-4 CASSETGGDYNEQFF TGTGCCAGCAGTGAAACCGGGGGGGACTACAATGAGCAGTTCTTC
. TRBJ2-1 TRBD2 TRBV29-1 CSVVLAGVHREFF TGCAGCGTTGTTCTAGCGGGAGTTCATAGGGAGTTCTTC
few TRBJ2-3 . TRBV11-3 CASSLSRATDTQYF TGTGCCAGCAGCTTAAGCAGGGCCACAGATACGCAGTATTTT
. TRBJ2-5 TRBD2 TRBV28 CASSSLAGQYF TGTGCCAGCAGCTCACTAGCGGGCCAGTACTTC
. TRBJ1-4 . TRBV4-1 CASSQDYGGRNEKLFF TGCGCCAGCAGCCAAGATTACGGGGGGAGGAATGAAAAACTGTTTTTT
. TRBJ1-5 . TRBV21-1 CASSKLDRGDQPQHF TGTGCCAGCAGCAAACTGGACAGGGGGGATCAGCCCCAGCATTTT
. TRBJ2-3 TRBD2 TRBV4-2 CASSQGTSGGTDTQYF TGTGCCAGCAGCCAGGGGACTAGCGGGGGCACAGATACGCAGTATTTT
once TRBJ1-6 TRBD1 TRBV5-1 CASSTGQDSPLHF TGCGCCAGCAGCACGGGACAGGACTCACCCCTCCACTTT
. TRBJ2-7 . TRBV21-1 CASNERPRPCEQYF TGTGCCAGCAACGAGCGTCCTCGACCCTGCGAGCAGTACTTC
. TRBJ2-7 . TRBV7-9 CASSLGGRGSYEQYF TGTGCCAGCAGCTTAGGTGGTAGGGGAAGCTACGAGCAGTACTTC
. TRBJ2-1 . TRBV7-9 CASSLAGGAYNEQFF TGTGCCAGCAGCTTAGCGGGAGGCGCCTACAATGAGCAGTTCTTC
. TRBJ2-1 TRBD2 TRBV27 CASSTTSWREGFEQFF TGTGCCAGCAGCACCACCTCATGGCGGGAGGGCTTTGAGCAGTTCTTC
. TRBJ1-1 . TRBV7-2 CASSLKTALEAFF TGTGCCAGCAGCCTTAAGACAGCACTTGAAGCTTTCTTT
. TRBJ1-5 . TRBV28 CASTGWGNQPQHF TGTGCCAGCACGGGGTGGGGCAATCAGCCCCAGCATTTT
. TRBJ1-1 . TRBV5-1 CASSPSENTEAFF TGCGCCAGCAGCCCTTCAGAGAACACTGAAGCTTTCTTT
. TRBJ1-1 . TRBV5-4 CASSAEVDWDTEAFF TGTGCCAGCAGCGCCGAGGTCGACTGGGACACTGAAGCTTTCTTT
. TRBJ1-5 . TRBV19 CASSMNFHQPQHF TGTGCCAGTAGTATGAACTTTCATCAGCCCCAGCATTTT
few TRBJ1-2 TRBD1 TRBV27 CASSLYGTGGVSNYGYTF TGTGCCAGCAGTTTATATGGGACAGGGGGCGTCTCTAACTATGGCTACACCTTC
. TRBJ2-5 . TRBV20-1 CSARVGETQYF TGCAGTGCCAGGGTAGGGGAGACCCAGTACTTC
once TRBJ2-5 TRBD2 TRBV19 CASSLQRETQETQYF TGTGCCAGTAGTCTGCAGCGGGAGACGCAAGAGACCCAGTACTTC
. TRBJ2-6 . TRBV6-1 CASSDQGSGANVLTF TGTGCCAGCAGTGACCAGGGCTCTGGGGCCAACGTCCTGACTTTC
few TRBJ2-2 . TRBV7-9 CASSRDFGELFF TGTGCCAGCAGCCGTGACTTCGGGGAGCTGTTTTTT
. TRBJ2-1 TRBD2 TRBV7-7 CASSPSHGASGFMSSYNEQFF TGTGCTAGCAGTCCTAGTCATGGGGCTAGCGGTTTCATGAGCTCCTACAATGAGCAGTTCTTC
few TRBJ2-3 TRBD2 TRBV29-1 CSVEGGVAGTDTQYF TGCAGCGTTGAAGGGGGCGTAGCGGGGACAGATACGCAGTATTTT
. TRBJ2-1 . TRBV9 CASSSGFGSSYNEQFF TGTGCCAGCAGCTCTGGGTTCGGGAGCTCCTACAATGAGCAGTTCTTC
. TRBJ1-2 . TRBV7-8 CASSLARSGGYTF TGTGCCAGCAGCTTAGCCCGATCAGGCGGCTACACCTTC
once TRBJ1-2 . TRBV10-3 CAISESRAGYTF TGTGCCATCAGTGAATCCAGGGCTGGCTACACCTTC
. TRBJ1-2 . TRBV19 CASSITRTETYGYTF TGTGCCAGTAGTATAACGAGGACAGAAACCTATGGCTACACCTTC
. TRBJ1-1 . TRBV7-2 CASSSSLNTEAFF TGTGCCAGCAGCTCTTCTTTGAACACTGAAGCTTTCTTT
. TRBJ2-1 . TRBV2 CASSVRGTYNEQFF TGTGCCAGCAGTGTCCGGGGGACCTACAATGAGCAGTTCTTC
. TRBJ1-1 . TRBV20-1 CSAAGALEAFF TGCAGTGCAGCGGGGGCCCTTGAAGCTTTCTTT
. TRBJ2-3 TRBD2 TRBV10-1 CASRVAGGTADTQYF TGCGCCAGCAGGGTAGCGGGAGGGACGGCAGATACGCAGTATTTT
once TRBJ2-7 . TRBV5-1 CASSETGWGSEQYF TGCGCCAGCAGCGAAACAGGGTGGGGGAGCGAGCAGTACTTC
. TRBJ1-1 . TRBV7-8 CASLPQVGGDTEAFF TGTGCCAGCCTACCCCAGGTCGGGGGGGACACTGAAGCTTTCTTT
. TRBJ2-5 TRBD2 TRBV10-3 CAISESRLAGEETQYF TGTGCCATCAGTGAGTCACGACTAGCGGGGGAAGAGACCCAGTACTTC
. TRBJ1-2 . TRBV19 CASSNPGGSLRGYTF TGTGCCAGTAGTAACCCCGGAGGGAGTTTAAGGGGCTACACCTTC
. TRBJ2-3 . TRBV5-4 CASSWGGTGGTDTQYF TGTGCCAGCAGCTGGGGAGGGACAGGCGGCACAGATACGCAGTATTTT
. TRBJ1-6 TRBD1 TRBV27 CASSFSGLDRGNSPLHF TGTGCCAGCAGTTTTTCCGGTCTAGACAGGGGTAATTCACCCCTCCACTTT
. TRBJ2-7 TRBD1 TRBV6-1 CASRKPGQGYEQYF TGTGCCAGCAGAAAGCCGGGACAGGGGTACGAGCAGTACTTC
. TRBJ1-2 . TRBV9 CASSLNYGYTF TGTGCCAGCAGTCTTAACTATGGCTACACCTTC
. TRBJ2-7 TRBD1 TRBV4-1 CASSFDGQGSYEQYF TGCGCCAGCAGCTTCGACGGACAGGGCTCCTACGAGCAGTACTTC
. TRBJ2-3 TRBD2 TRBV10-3 CAISDAQTGGGDGPASDTQYF TGTGCCATCAGTGATGCCCAGACTGGCGGGGGGGACGGGCCCGCCTCGGATACGCAGTATTTT
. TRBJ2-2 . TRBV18 CASSPSRQDTGELFF TGTGCCAGCTCACCTTCGAGACAGGACACCGGGGAGCTGTTTTTT
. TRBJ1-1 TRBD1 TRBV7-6 CASSLSGQGKDTEAFF TGTGCCAGCAGCTTATCTGGACAGGGAAAGGACACTGAAGCTTTCTTT
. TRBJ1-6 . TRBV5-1 CASSLALLQSANSPLHF TGCGCCAGCAGCTTGGCCCTTCTTCAGTCTGCTAATTCACCCCTCCACTTT
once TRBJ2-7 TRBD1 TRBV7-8 CASSPGTGRSYEQYF TGTGCCAGCAGCCCAGGGACAGGGAGGTCCTACGAGCAGTACTTC
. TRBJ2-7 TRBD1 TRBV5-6 CASSQQGALSHEQYF TGTGCCAGCAGCCAACAGGGGGCGCTTTCCCACGAGCAGTACTTC
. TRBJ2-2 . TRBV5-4 CASSLVTGKSPGGELFF TGTGCCAGCAGCTTGGTCACAGGGAAATCACCGGGCGGGGAGCTGTTTTTT
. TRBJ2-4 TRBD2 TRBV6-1 CASNQREFVKNIQYF TGTGCCAGCAACCAGCGGGAGTTCGTCAAAAACATTCAGTACTTC
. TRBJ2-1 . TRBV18 CASSPEQGYNEQFF TGTGCCAGCTCACCCGAACAGGGATACAATGAGCAGTTCTTC
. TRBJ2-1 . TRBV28 CASRASGSAPFSEQFF TGTGCCAGCAGGGCCTCTGGCTCCGCTCCATTCTCCGAGCAGTTCTTC
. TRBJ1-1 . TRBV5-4 CASSQYRAMNTEAFF TGTGCCAGCAGCCAGTACAGGGCGATGAACACTGAAGCTTTCTTT